The 3 T cell receptor beta chains reported below all come from one sample, sequenced in a study of response to subunit inactivated influenza vaccine. TCRdb re-called the RT-PCR reads through MiXCR, storing one row per CDR3 protein. Of hundreds of thousands of distinct CDR3 sequences detected, approximately 12% appear once; the ten largest clones hold more than 8.5%. The sequencing here drew on PBMCs from blood, taken on the day of vaccination. These receptors were taken from a man in his fifties or sixties who received an inactivated influenza vaccine.

The rearrangement uses TRBV6-5 and TRBJ2-5; no clear D gene. CDR1 is MNHEY and CDR2 is SVGAGI in the germline V gene. CDR3 length equals 18 residues. V was cut by 0 bases and J by 3 bases, with 20 bases left in between. The CDR3 DNA reads TGTGCCAGCAGTTACTCTCCCAGAGCCCGACACCAAAAAGAGACCCAGTACTTC. Encoded protein: CASSYSPRARHQKETQYF.

The sample holds a few counts of this clonotype. The chain couples TRBV12-3 or TRBV12-4 to TRBJ2-5; 8 positions match TRBD1. V lost 5 bases to trimming and J lost 7 bases; unmatched junction nucleotides: 9. This CDR3 has 14 amino acids. The CDR3 loop reads CASSDRGVPWTQYF. The CDR3 DNA reads as TGTGCCAGCAGTGACAGGGGCGTACCGTGGACCCAGTACTTC.

This clonotype showed up just a few times. The chain has TRBV4-3 and TRBJ1-1; 10 nucleotides align to TRBD1. The germline CDR1 and CDR2 sequences are LGHNA and YSLEER. V lost 2 bases to trimming and J lost 0 bases; unmatched junction nucleotides: 3. CDR3 length equals 16 residues. The CDR3 loop reads CASSQQTGGLNTEAFF. The CDR3 bases are TGCGCCAGCAGCCAACAGACAGGGGGCTTGAACACTGAAGCTTTCTTT.